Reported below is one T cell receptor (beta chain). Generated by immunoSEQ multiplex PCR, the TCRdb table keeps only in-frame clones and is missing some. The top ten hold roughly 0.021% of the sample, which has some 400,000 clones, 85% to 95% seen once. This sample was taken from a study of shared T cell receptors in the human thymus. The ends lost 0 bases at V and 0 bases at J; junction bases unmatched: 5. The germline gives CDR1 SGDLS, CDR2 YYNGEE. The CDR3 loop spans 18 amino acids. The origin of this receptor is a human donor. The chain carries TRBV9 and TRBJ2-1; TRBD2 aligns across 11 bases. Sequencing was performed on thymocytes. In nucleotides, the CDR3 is TGTGCCAGCAGCGTAGGACTAGCGGGACGCCCCTCCTACAATGAGCAGTTCTTC. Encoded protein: CASSVGLAGRPSYNEQFF.